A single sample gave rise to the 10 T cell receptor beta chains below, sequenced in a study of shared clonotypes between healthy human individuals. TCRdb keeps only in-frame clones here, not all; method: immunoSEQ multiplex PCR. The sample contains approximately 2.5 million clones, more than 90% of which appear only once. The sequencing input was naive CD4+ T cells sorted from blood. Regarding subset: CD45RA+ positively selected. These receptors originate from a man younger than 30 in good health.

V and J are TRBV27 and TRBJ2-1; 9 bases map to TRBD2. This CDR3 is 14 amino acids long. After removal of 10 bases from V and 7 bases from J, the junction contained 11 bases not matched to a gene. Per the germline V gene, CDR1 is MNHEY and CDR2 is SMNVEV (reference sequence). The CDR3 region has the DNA TGTGCCATCGGCGGGAGGGGCCGAGGGAATGAGCAGTTCTTC. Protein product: CAIGGRGRGNEQFF.

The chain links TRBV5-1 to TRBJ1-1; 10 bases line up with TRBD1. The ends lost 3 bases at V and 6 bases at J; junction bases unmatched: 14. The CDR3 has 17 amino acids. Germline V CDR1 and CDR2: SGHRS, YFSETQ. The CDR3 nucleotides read TGCGCCAGCAGCTACCGCGCCGGGACAGGGGAATCAGCTGAAGCTTTCTTT. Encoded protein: CASSYRAGTGESAEAFF. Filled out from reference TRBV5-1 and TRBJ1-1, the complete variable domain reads KAGVTQTPRYLIKTRGQQVTLSCSPISGHRSVSWYQQTPGQGLQFLFEYFSETQRNKGNFPGRFSGRQFSNSRSEMNVSTLELGDSALYLCASSYRAGTGESAEAFFGQGTRLTVV.

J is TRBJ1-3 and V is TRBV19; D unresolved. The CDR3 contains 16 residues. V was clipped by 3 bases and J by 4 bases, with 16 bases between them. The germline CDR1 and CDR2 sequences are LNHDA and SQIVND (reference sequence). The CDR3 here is CASSISAGSGGNTIYF. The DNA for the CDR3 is TGTGCCAGTAGTATCTCGGCGGGATCGGGCGGAAACACCATATATTTT.

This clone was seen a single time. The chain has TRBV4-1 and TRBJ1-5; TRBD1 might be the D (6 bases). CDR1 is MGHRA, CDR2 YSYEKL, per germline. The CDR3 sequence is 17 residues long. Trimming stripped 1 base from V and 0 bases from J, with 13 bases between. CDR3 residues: CASSQGGRGGSNQPQHF. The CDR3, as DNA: TGCGCCAGCAGCCAAGGAGGCAGAGGGGGTAGCAATCAGCCCCAGCATTTT.

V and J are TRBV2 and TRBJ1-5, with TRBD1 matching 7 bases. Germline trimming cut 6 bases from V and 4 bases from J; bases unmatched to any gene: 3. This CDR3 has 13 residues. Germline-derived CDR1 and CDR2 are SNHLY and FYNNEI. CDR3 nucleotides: TGTGCCAGCAGGGGACAGCAAAATCAGCCCCAGCATTTT. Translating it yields CASRGQQNQPQHF.

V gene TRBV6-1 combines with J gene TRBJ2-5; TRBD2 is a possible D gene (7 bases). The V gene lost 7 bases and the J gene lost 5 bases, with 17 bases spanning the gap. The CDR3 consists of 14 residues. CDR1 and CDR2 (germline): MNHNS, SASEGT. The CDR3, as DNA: TGTGCCAGCACCGCCGGGGGGCTAGGGGAGACCCAGTACTTC. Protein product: CASTAGGLGETQYF.

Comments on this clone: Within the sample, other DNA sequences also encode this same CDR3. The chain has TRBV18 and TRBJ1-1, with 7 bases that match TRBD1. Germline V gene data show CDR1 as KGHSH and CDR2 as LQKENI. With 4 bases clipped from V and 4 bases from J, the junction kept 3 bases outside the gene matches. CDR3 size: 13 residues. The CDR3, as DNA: TGTGCCAGCTCACTAGACAGGGTCACTGAAGCTTTCTTT. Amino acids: CASSLDRVTEAFF.

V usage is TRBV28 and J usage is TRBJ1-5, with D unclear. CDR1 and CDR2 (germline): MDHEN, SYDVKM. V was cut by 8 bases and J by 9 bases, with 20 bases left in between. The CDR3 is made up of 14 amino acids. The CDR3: CASSDGPEATPQHF. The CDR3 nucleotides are TGTGCCAGCTCGGACGGCCCAGAAGCTACGCCCCAGCATTTT.

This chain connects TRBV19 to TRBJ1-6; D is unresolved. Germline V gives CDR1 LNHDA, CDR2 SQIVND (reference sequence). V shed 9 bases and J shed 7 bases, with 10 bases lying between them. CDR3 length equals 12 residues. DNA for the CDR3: TGTGCCAGCACGTCGGGGAATTCACCCCTCCACTTT. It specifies CASTSGNSPLHF. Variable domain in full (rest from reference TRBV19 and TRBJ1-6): DGGITQSPKYLFRKEGQNVTLSCEQNLNHDAMYWYRQDPGQGLRLIYYSQIVNDFQKGDIAEGYSVSREKKESFPLTVTSAQKNPTAFYLCASTSGNSPLHFGNGTRLTVT.

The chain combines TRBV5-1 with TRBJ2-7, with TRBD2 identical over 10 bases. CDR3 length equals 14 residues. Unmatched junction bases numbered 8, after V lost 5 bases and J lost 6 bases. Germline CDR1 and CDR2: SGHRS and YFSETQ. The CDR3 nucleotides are TGCGCCAGCAGGGAGTCAGCGGGAGGGCCCGAGCAGTACTTC. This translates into CASRESAGGPEQYF.